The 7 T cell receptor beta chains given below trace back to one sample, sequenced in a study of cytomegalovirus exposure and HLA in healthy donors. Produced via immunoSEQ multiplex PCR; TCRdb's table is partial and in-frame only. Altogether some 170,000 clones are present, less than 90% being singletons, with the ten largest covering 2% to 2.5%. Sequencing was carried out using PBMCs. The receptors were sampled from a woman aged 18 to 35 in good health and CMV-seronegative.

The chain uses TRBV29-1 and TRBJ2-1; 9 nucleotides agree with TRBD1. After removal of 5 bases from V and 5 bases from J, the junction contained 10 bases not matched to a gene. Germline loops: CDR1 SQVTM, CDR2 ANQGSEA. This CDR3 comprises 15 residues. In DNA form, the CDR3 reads TGCAGCGTTTCCGGGACAGGGTCCCCCCACAATGAGCAGTTCTTC. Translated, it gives CSVSGTGSPHNEQFF.

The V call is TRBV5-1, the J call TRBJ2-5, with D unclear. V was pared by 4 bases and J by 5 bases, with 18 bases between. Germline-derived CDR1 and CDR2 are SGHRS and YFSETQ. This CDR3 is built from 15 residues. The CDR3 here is CASSPSLSAGETQYF. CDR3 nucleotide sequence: TGCGCCAGCAGCCCCTCTCTGAGCGCCGGGGAGACCCAGTACTTC.

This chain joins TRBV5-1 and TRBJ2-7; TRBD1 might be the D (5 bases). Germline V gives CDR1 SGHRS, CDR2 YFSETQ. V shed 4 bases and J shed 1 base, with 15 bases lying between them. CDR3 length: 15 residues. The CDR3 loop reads CASSADLRGSYEQYF. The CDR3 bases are TGCGCCAGCAGCGCAGATTTAAGGGGATCCTACGAGCAGTACTTC.

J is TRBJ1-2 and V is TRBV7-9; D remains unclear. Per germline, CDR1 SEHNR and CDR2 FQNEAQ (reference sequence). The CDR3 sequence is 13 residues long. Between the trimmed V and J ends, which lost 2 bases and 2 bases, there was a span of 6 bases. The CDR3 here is CASSLLENYGYTF. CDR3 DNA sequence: TGTGCCAGCAGCTTACTGGAGAACTATGGCTACACCTTC.

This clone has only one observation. CDR3 protein: CASSIDFRYEQYF. DNA of the CDR3: TGTGCCAGTAGTATAGACTTCAGGTACGAGCAGTACTTC. The V call is TRBV19, the J call TRBJ2-7; D unclear. From germline, CDR1 is LNHDA and CDR2 SQIVND (reference sequence). Trimming removed 0 bases from V and 4 bases from J, with 7 bases in between. This CDR3 has 13 amino acids. Combining the CDR3 with reference TRBV19 and TRBJ2-7 gives the whole variable domain DGGITQSPKYLFRKEGQNVTLSCEQNLNHDAMYWYRQDPGQGLRLIYYSQIVNDFQKGDIAEGYSVSREKKESFPLTVTSAQKNPTAFYLCASSIDFRYEQYFGPGTRLTVT.

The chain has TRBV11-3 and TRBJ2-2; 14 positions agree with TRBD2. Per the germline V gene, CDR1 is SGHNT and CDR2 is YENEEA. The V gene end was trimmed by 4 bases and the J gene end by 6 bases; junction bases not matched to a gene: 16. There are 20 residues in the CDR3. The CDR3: CASSYRALEGLAGVAGELFF. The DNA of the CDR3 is TGTGCCAGCAGCTACCGGGCCCTAGAGGGACTAGCGGGAGTCGCCGGGGAGCTGTTTTTT.

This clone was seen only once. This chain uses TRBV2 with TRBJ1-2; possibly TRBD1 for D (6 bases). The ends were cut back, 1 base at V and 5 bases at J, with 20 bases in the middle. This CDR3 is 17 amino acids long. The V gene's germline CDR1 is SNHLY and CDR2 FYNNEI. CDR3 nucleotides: TGTGCCAGCAGTGAAGGGGGTTCAGGACAGCTTAAATATGGCTACACCTTC. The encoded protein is CASSEGGSGQLKYGYTF.